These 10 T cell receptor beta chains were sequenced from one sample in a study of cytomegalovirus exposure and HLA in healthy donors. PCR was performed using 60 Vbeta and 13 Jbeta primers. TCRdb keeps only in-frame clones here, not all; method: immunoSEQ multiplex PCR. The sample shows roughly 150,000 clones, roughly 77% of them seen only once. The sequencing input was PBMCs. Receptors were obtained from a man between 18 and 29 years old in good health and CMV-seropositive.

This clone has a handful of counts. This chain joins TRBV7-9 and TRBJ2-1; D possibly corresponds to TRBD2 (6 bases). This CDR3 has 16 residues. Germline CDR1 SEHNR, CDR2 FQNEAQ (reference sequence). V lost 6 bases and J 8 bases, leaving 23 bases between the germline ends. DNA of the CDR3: TGTGCCAGCAGATTACCCGGGACTGTATTTCTCGATGAGCAGTTCTTC. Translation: CASRLPGTVFLDEQFF.

CDR3 sequence (DNA): TGTGCCAGCAGTTTGAAACCGGGACAGGGGTCGATAGGCGAGCAGTACTTC. As protein: CASSLKPGQGSIGEQYF. This rearrangement joins TRBV27 to TRBJ2-7; 10 bases are a match to TRBD1. The CDR3 sequence is 17 residues long. The J segment lost 6 bases and the V segment lost 3 bases, leaving 14 bases of the junction unmatched. Germline lookup yields CDR1 MNHEY and CDR2 SMNVEV (reference sequence).

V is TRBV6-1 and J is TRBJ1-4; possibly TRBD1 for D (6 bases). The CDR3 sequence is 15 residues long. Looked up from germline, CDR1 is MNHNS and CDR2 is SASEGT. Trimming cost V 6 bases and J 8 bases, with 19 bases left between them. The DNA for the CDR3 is TGTGCCAGCAGCGCTACAGGGTCCGCCGGCGAAAAACTGTTTTTT. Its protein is CASSATGSAGEKLFF.

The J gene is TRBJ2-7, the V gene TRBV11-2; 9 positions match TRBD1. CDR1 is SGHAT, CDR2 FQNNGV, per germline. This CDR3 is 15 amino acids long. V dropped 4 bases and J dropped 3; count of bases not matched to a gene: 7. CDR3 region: CASSSRGQGYYEQYF. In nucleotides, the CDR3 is TGTGCCAGCAGCTCTCGGGGACAGGGATACTACGAGCAGTACTTC.

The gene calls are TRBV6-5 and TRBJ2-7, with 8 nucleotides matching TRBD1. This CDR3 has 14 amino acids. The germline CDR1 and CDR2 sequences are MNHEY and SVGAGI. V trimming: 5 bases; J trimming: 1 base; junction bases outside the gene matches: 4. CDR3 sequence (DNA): TGTGCCAGCAGTCGACAGGGGACTTCCTACGAGCAGTACTTC. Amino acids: CASSRQGTSYEQYF.

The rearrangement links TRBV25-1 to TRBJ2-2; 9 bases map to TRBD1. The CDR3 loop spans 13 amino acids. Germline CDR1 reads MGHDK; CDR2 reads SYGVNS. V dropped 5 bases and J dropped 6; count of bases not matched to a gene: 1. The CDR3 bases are TGTGCCAGCAGTACAGGGGGCCCCGGGGAGCTGTTTTTT. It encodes CASSTGGPGELFF. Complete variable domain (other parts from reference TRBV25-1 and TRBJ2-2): EADIYQTPRYLVIGTGKKITLECSQTMGHDKMYWYQQDPGMELHLIHYSYGVNSTEKGDLSSESTVSRIRTEHFPLTLESARPSHTSQYLCASSTGGPGELFFGEGSRLTVL.

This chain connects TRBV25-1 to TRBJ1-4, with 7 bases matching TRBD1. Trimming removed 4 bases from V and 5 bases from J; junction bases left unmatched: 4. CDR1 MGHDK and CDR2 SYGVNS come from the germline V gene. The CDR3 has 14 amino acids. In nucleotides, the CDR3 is TGTGCCAGCAGTGCGGGACAGTGGAATGAAAAACTGTTTTTT. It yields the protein CASSAGQWNEKLFF.

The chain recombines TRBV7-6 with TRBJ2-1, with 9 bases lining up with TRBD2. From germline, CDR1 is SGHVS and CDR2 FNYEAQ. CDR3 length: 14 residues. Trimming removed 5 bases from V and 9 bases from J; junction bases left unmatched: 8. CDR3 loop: CASSMLSGSGEQFF. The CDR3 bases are TGTGCCAGCAGCATGCTTAGCGGGAGTGGTGAGCAGTTCTTC.

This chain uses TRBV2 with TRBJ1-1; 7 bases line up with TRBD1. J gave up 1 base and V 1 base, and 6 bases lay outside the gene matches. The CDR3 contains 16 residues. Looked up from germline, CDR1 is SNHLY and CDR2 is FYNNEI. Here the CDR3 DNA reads TGTGCCAGCAGTGAAGACGGACAGGCGTCGAACACTGAAGCTTTCTTT. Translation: CASSEDGQASNTEAFF.

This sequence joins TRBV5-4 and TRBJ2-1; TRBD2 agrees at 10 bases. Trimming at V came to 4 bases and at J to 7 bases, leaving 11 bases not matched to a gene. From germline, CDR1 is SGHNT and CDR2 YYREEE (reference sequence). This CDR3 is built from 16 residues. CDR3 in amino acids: CASSPRASGSFNEQFF. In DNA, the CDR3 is TGTGCCAGCAGCCCCCGGGCTAGCGGGAGCTTTAATGAGCAGTTCTTC.